These T cell receptor beta chains were read from a single sample in a study of cytomegalovirus exposure and HLA in healthy donors. Using immunoSEQ multiplex PCR, the repertoire was profiled, and TCRdb retains in-frame clones only, with some absent. The repertoire consists of roughly 130,000 clones, with roughly 90% occurring once and the leading ten covering 1.2% to 1.5%. Specimen: PBMCs. These TCRs come from a man younger than 45 in good health and CMV-seronegative. CDR3s include the opening cysteine and the closing phenylalanine or tryptophan. The D gene is left open where the match is weak. Size values are once, few and many counts, or a class for expanded clones, and some rows have none.

j_gene	d_gene	abundance	v_gene	CDR3aa	CDR3nt
TRBJ2-7	TRBD1	.	TRBV4-3	CASSQVRGTARVYEQYF	TGCGCCAGCAGCCAAGTTCGAGGGACAGCCCGGGTTTACGAGCAGTACTTC
TRBJ2-5	.	few	TRBV7-2	CASRPSRGWETQYF	TGTGCCAGCAGGCCAAGTCGAGGTTGGGAGACCCAGTACTTC
TRBJ1-1	.	.	TRBV19	CASTLNTEAFF	TGTGCCAGTACACTAAACACTGAAGCTTTCTTT
TRBJ2-7	.	.	TRBV10-1	CASSDGGSKHEQYF	TGCGCCAGCAGTGACGGAGGGAGTAAGCACGAGCAGTACTTC
TRBJ1-1	.	.	TRBV7-3	CASSLTPRSRQNTEAFF	TGTGCCAGCAGCCTAACCCCCCGGTCACGACAGAACACTGAAGCTTTCTTT
TRBJ2-7	.	.	TRBV7-9	CASSNRGGTYEQYF	TGTGCCAGCAGCAACAGGGGGGGAACCTACGAGCAGTACTTC
TRBJ2-7	.	.	TRBV27	CASSPRTPYEQYF	TGTGCCAGCAGTCCCCGGACACCTTACGAGCAGTACTTC
TRBJ1-4	TRBD1	.	TRBV12-5	CASGLARQGPEKLFF	TGTGCTAGTGGTTTGGCGAGACAGGGCCCAGAAAAACTGTTTTTT
TRBJ2-7	TRBD2	.	TRBV6-1	CASQIWEGREQYF	TGTGCCAGTCAAATCTGGGAGGGGAGGGAGCAGTACTTC
TRBJ2-3	.	.	TRBV10-2	CASSDMGPFGGDTQYF	TGCGCCAGCAGTGACATGGGGCCCTTTGGAGGGGATACGCAGTATTTT
TRBJ1-5	TRBD1	.	TRBV4-1	CASSKPGQGQPQHF	TGCGCCAGCAGCAAACCGGGACAGGGTCAGCCCCAGCATTTT
TRBJ2-1	TRBD2	.	TRBV6-1	CASSEGGRNEQFF	TGTGCCAGCAGTGAAGGCGGGAGGAATGAGCAGTTCTTC
TRBJ2-2	TRBD2	.	TRBV30	CAFSSGRVGTGELFF	TGTGCCTTCTCTAGCGGGAGGGTCGGAACCGGGGAGCTGTTTTTT
TRBJ2-3	TRBD2	.	TRBV27	CASRRDLAGTVTDTQYF	TGTGCCAGCAGACGGGACCTAGCGGGAACAGTCACAGATACGCAGTATTTT
TRBJ1-5	.	.	TRBV15	CATSRDLGGQPQHF	TGTGCCACCAGCAGAGATTTGGGGGGTCAGCCCCAGCATTTT
TRBJ1-2	.	.	TRBV30	CAWYRAGGYTF	TGTGCCTGGTACAGGGCTGGTGGCTACACCTTC
TRBJ2-7	.	.	TRBV7-9	CASSLQGPRFYEQYF	TGTGCCAGCAGCCTTCAGGGGCCCCGCTTCTACGAGCAGTACTTC
TRBJ1-1	.	.	TRBV7-9	CASSYQTGTEAFF	TGTGCCAGCAGCTATCAGACGGGGACTGAAGCTTTCTTT